This TCR beta chain appears in the sequencing data of a study of beta chain features in type 1 diabetes. About the study: In all, approximately 110 million sorted cells from all samples were analyzed.

In this sample, this clone turned up a few times. The CDR3 contains 15 residues. The V and J ends lost 6 bases and 1 base, in that order; junction bases with no gene match: 6. The germline V gene has CDR1 SGHNT and CDR2 YYREEE (reference sequence). Sequenced material consisted of expressed TCRB transcripts (all of the isolated RNA was reverse transcribed). A few million reads were obtained on average from naive, central memory and regulatory T cell samples. TCRdb keeps only in-frame clones here, not all; method: immunoSEQ multiplex PCR. The sample holds hundreds of thousands of clones, roughly 12% seen once.

The chain combines TRBV5-4 with TRBJ2-2, with 7 bases lining up with TRBD1. This sequence originates from a young man in good health. The specimen was naive CD4+ T cells from blood. CDR3 sequence reads: CASTPDRKNTGELFF. CDR3 sequence (DNA): TGTGCCAGCACCCCGGACAGGAAGAACACCGGGGAGCTGTTTTTT.